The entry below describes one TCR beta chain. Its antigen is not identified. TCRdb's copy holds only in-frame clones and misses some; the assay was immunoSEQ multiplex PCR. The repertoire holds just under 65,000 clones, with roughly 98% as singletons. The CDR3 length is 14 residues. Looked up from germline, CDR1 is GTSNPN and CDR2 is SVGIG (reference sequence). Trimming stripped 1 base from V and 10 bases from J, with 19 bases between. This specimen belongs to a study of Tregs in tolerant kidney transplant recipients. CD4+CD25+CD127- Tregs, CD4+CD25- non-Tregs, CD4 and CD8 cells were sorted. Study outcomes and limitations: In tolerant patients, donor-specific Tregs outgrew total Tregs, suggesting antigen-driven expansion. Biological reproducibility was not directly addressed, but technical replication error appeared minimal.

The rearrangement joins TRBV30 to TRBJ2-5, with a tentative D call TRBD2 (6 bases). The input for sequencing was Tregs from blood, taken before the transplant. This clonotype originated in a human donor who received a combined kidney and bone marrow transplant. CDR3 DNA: TGTGCCTGGAGTGGTTCGGGACTGGAGTTGATCCAGTACTTC. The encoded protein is CAWSGSGLELIQYF.